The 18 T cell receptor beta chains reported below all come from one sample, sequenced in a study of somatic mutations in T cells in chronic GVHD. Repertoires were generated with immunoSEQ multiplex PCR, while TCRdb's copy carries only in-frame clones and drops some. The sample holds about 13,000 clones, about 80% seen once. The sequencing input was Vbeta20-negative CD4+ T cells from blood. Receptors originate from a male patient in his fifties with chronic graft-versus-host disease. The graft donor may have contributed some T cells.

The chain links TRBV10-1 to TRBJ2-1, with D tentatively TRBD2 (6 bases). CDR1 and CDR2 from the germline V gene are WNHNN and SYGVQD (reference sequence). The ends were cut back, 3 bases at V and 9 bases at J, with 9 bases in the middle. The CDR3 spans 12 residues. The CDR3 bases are TGCGCCAGCAGTGAACGCGGGACTGAGCAGTTCTTC. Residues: CASSERGTEQFF.

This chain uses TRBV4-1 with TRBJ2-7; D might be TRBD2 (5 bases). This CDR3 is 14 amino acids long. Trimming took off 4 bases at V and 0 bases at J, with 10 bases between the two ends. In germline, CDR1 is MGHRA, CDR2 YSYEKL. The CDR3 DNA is TGCGCCAGCAGCCCCACTACTAGCTCCTACGAGCAGTACTTC. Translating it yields CASSPTTSSYEQYF.

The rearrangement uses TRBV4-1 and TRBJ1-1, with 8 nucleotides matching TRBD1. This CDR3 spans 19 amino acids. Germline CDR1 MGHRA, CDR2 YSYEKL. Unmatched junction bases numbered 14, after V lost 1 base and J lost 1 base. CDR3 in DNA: TGCGCCAGCAGCCAAGTTCGGGACAGGAGCATTACTAAGAACACTGAAGCTTTCTTT. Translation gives CASSQVRDRSITKNTEAFF.

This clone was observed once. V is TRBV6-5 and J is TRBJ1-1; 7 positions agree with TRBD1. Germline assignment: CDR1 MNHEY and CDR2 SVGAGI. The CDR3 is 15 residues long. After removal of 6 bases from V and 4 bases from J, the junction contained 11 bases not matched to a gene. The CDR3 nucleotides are TGTGCCAGCAGCTTACAGGGGAGCCAGGCCACTGAAGCTTTCTTT. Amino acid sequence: CASSLQGSQATEAFF.

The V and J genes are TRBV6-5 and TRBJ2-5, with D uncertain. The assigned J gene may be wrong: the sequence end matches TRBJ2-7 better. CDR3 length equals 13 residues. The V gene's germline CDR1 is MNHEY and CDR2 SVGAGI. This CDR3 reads CASRSGLFYEQYF. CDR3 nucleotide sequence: TGTGCCAGCAGATCCGGTTTATTCTACGAGCAGTACTTC.

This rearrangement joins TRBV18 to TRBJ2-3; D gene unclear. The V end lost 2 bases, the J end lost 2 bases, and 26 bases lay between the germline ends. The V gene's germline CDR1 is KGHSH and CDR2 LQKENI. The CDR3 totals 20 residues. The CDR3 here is CASSPRKSSTWRNYTDTQYF. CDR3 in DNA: TGTGCCAGCTCACCAAGAAAGAGTTCGACCTGGCGGAACTACACAGATACGCAGTATTTT.

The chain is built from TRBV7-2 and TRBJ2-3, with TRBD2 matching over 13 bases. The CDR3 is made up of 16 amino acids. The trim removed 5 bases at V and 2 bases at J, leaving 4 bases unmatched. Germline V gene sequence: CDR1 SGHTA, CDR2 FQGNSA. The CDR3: CASSPGLAGPTDTQYF. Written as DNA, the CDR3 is TGTGCCAGCAGCCCGGGACTAGCGGGGCCCACAGATACGCAGTATTTT.

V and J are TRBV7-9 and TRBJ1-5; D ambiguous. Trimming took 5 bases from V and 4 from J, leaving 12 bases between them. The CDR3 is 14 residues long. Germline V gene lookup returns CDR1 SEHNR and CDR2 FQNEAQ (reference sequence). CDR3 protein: CASSARDGNQPQHF. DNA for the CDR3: TGTGCCAGCAGCGCACGGGATGGAAATCAGCCCCAGCATTTT.

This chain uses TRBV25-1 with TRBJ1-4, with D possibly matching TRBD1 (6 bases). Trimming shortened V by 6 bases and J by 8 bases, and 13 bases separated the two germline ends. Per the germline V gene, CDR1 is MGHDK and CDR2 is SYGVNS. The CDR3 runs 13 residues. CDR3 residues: CASSVTGSEKLFF. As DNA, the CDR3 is TGTGCCAGCAGCGTAACAGGGTCGGAAAAACTGTTTTTT.

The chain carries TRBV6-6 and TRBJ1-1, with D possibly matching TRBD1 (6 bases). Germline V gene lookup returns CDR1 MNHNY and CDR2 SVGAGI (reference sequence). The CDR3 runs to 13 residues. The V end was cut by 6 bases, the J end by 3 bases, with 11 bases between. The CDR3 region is CASSSEGDTEAFF. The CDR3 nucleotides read TGTGCCAGCAGCTCCGAGGGGGACACTGAAGCTTTCTTT.

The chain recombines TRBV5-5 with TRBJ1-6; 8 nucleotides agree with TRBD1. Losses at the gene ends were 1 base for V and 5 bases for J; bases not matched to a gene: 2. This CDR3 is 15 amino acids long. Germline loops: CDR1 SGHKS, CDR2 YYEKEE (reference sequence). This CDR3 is CASSLSTGDNSPLHF. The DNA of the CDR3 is TGTGCCAGCAGCTTGTCGACAGGGGATAATTCACCCCTCCACTTT.

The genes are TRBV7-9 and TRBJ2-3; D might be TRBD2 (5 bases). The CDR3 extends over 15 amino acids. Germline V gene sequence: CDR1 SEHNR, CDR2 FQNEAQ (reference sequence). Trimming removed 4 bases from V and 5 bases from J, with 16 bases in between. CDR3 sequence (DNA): TGTGCCAGCAGCTCCTTGGAATTAGCGTTAGATACGCAGTATTTT. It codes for CASSSLELALDTQYF.

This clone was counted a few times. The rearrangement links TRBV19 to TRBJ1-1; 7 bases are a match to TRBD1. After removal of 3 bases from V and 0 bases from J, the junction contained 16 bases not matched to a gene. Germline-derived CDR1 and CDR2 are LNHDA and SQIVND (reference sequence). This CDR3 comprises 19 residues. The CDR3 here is CASSIPRQGKGAMNTEAFF. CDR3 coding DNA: TGTGCCAGTAGTATCCCCAGACAGGGTAAGGGGGCAATGAACACTGAAGCTTTCTTT.

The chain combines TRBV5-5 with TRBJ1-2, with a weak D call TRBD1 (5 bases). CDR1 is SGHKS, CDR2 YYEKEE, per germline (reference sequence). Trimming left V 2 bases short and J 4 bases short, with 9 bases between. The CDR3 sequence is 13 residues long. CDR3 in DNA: TGTGCCAGCAGCTTAATTCAGGGCTATGGCTACACCTTC. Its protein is CASSLIQGYGYTF.

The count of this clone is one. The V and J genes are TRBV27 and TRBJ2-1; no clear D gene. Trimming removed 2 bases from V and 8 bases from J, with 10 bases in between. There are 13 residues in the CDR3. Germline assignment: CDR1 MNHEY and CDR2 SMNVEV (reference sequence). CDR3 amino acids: CASSLSLIHEQFF. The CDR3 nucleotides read TGTGCCAGCAGTTTAAGTCTAATCCATGAGCAGTTCTTC.

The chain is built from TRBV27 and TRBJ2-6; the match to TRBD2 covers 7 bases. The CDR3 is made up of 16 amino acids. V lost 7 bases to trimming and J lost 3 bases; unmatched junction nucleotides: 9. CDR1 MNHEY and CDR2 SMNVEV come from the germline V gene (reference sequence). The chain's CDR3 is CASTLGGGIGANVLTF. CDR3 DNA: TGTGCCAGCACCCTTGGGGGGGGGATTGGGGCCAACGTCCTGACTTTC.

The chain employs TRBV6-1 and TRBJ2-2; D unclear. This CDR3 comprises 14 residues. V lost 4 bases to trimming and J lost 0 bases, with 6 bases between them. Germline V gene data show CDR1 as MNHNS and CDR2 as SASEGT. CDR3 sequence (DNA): TGTGCCAGCAGTGGTATCTCGAACACCGGGGAGCTGTTTTTT. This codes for CASSGISNTGELFF.

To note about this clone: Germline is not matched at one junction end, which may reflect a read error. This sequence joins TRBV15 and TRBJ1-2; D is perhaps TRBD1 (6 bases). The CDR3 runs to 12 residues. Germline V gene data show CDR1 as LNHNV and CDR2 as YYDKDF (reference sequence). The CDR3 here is CATSRDARTESF. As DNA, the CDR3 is TGTGCCACCAGCAGAGATGCTAGGACAGAGTCCTTC.